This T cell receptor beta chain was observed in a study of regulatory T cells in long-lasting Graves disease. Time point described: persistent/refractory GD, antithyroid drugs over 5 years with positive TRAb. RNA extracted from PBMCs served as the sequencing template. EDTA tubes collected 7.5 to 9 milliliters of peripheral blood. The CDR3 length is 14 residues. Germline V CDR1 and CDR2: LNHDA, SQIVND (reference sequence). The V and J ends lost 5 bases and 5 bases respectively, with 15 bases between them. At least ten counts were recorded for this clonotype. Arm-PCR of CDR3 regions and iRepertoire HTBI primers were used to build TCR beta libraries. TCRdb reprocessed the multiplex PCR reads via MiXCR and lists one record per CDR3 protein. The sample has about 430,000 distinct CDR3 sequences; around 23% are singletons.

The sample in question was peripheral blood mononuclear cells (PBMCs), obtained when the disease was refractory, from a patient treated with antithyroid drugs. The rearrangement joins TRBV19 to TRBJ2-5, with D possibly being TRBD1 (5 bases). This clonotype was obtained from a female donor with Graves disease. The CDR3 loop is CASSLQASGETQYF. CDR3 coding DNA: TGTGCCAGTAGTCTTCAAGCCTCAGGGGAGACCCAGTACTTC. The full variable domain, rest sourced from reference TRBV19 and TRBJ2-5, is DGGITQSPKYLFRKEGQNVTLSCEQNLNHDAMYWYRQDPGQGLRLIYYSQIVNDFQKGDIAEGYSVSREKKESFPLTVTSAQKNPTAFYLCASSLQASGETQYFGPGTRLLVL.